A single sample gave rise to the 20 T cell receptor beta chains below, sequenced in a study of regulatory T cells in long-lasting Graves disease. As for time point: newly diagnosed GD, antithyroid drugs for less than 3 months. There was RNA extracted from PBMCs, and the TCR library was made from it. HTBI primers from iRepertoire and Arm-PCR of CDR3 regions yielded the TCR beta libraries. TCRdb re-derived calls from the multiplex PCR reads in MiXCR, one entry per CDR3 protein. The sample has a few hundred thousand distinct CDR3 sequences, roughly 12% seen once. These data were also reused for a study on T cells in Graves' hyperthyroidism and ophthalmopathy.

The input for sequencing was peripheral blood mononuclear cells (PBMCs), taken at new diagnosis, from a patient treated with antithyroid drugs. These receptors originate from a woman aged 18-29 years with Graves disease.

The CDR3 nucleotides are TGTGCCAGCAGCTTATGGGGAAGAGGCAATCAGCCCCAGCATTTT. Encoded protein: CASSLWGRGNQPQHF. The chain joins TRBV7-9 to TRBJ1-5; no firm D call. CDR3 length equals 15 residues. CDR1 and CDR2 (germline): SEHNR, FQNEAQ (reference sequence). The ends were cut back, 2 bases at V and 2 bases at J, with 10 bases in the middle.

This clonotype has at least ten counts. The rearrangement links TRBV11-2 to TRBJ2-5; D call uncertain. Trimming shortened V by 5 bases and J by 5 bases, and 15 bases separated the two germline ends. Germline V CDR1 and CDR2: SGHAT, FQNNGV. The CDR3 sequence is 14 residues long. The CDR3 nucleotides read TGTGCCAGCAGCCGTCGCGGCATCCGGGAGACCCAGTACTTC. Protein: CASSRRGIRETQYF.

This chain links TRBV7-3 with TRBJ2-5; a possible D gene is TRBD1 (5 bases). V gave up 6 bases and J gave up 5 bases, with 16 bases separating them. The CDR3 runs 14 residues. Germline V CDR1 and CDR2: SGHTA, FQGTGA. CDR3: CASSPQGLRETQYF. The CDR3 nucleotides read TGTGCCAGCAGTCCCCAGGGCCTAAGGGAGACCCAGTACTTC. Full variable domain (outside the CDR3, taken from reference TRBV7-3 and TRBJ2-5): GAGVSQTPSNKVTEKGKYVELRCDPISGHTALYWYRQSLGQGPEFLIYFQGTGAADDSGLPNDRFFAVRPEGSVSTLKIQRTERGDSAVYLCASSPQGLRETQYFGPGTRLLVL.

There are many counts of this clonotype. The rearrangement joins TRBV20-1 to TRBJ2-7; D is ambiguous. The germline V gene has CDR1 DFQATT and CDR2 SNEGSKA (reference sequence). Between the trimmed V and J ends, which lost 2 bases and 3 bases, there was a span of 8 bases. The CDR3 length is 12 residues. The CDR3 loop is CSARPENYEQYF. Written as DNA, the CDR3 is TGCAGTGCTAGACCCGAGAACTACGAGCAGTACTTC.

This chain connects TRBV7-8 to TRBJ2-2, with D uncertain. V lost 1 base, J lost 0 bases, and 6 bases lay in between. This CDR3 spans 15 amino acids. Germline CDR1 reads SGHVS; CDR2 reads FQNEAQ. The CDR3 sequence is CASSLDIPNTGELFF. The CDR3 bases are TGTGCCAGCAGCTTAGACATCCCGAACACCGGGGAGCTGTTTTTT.

V is TRBV7-9 and J is TRBJ1-1; D possibly corresponds to TRBD1 (6 bases). CDR3 size: 15 residues. The V and J ends lost 1 base and 2 bases respectively, with 11 bases between them. The V gene's germline CDR1 is SEHNR and CDR2 FQNEAQ (reference sequence). CDR3 coding DNA: TGTGCCAGCAGCTTAGAATCAGGGGTAAACACTGAAGCTTTCTTT. It yields the protein CASSLESGVNTEAFF.

The sample holds many counts of this clonotype. CDR3 DNA: TGCAGTGCTACAGGGGCGGCCTACGAGCAGTACTTC. Translated: CSATGAAYEQYF. This sequence joins TRBV20-1 and TRBJ2-7; D is possibly TRBD1 (6 bases). CDR1 DFQATT and CDR2 SNEGSKA come from the germline V gene (reference sequence). The CDR3 consists of 12 residues. V was clipped by 4 bases and J by 2 bases, with 9 bases between them.

This clonotype was seen at least ten times. The J gene is TRBJ2-3, the V gene TRBV6-1, with unresolved D. Trimming pared 5 bases from V and 0 bases from J, leaving 18 bases between. The CDR3 covers 17 residues. Germline V gene sequence: CDR1 MNHNS, CDR2 SASEGT. This CDR3 reads CASSPHGGRPSTDTQYF. The CDR3, as DNA: TGTGCCAGCAGTCCCCACGGTGGCCGGCCTAGCACAGATACGCAGTATTTT.

The chain combines TRBV10-3 with TRBJ1-6, with 8 bases identical to TRBD1. The CDR3 sequence is 15 residues long. After removal of 5 bases from V and 7 bases from J, the junction contained 7 bases not matched to a gene. The germline V gene encodes CDR1 ENHRY and CDR2 SYGVKD. The CDR3 region has the DNA TGTGCCATCAGTTCGACAGGGGATCCAAATTCACCCCTCCACTTT. It is translated as CAISSTGDPNSPLHF.

This clonotype was recorded many times. The chain links TRBV12-5 to TRBJ2-5; weak D call: TRBD2 (7 bases). There are 19 residues in the CDR3. Trimming removed 1 base from V and 5 bases from J, with 26 bases in between. Germline V gene sequence: CDR1 LGHNT, CDR2 FRNRAP. In nucleotides, the CDR3 is TGTGCTAGTGGTTTGGCCGGTTATGACATGGGGGGGCCGCGGGAGACCCAGTACTTC. This translates into CASGLAGYDMGGPRETQYF.

Of note for this clonotype: A read error may explain this, as a much larger clone is one base away. This chain uses TRBV28 with TRBJ2-7; TRBD2 agrees at 9 bases. Looked up from germline, CDR1 is MDHEN and CDR2 is SYDVKM. CDR3 length equals 15 residues. The CDR3 protein is CASRSALAGLYKQYF. CDR3 nucleotide sequence: TGTGCCAGCAGGTCAGCCCTAGCGGGACTCTACAAGCAGTACTTC. Filled out from reference TRBV28 and TRBJ2-7, the complete variable domain reads DVKVTQSSRYLVKRTGEKVFLECVQDMDHENMFWYRQDPGLGLRLIYFSYDVKMKEKGDIPEGYSVSREKKERFSLILESASTNQTSMYLCASRSALAGLYKQYFGPGTRLTVT.

The chain has TRBV6-1 and TRBJ2-1; 13 positions match TRBD2. This CDR3 region has 18 residues. Trimming removed 6 bases from V and 10 bases from J; junction bases left unmatched: 18. The germline gives CDR1 MNHNS, CDR2 SASEGT. In DNA form, the CDR3 reads TGTGCCAGCAGGTCGACTAGCGGGAGGCATCTTTGTTCGGAAGAGCAGTTCTTC. Protein product: CASRSTSGRHLCSEEQFF.

This clonotype was seen ten or more times. J is TRBJ2-2 and V is TRBV15, with 10 bases lining up with TRBD1. The CDR3 is made up of 16 amino acids. Trimming cost V 3 bases and J 5 bases; bases outside gene matches: 6. CDR1 LNHNV and CDR2 YYDKDF come from the germline V gene (reference sequence). The CDR3 DNA sequence: TGTGCCACCAGCAGGGGTCCGGGACAGGGGACCGGGGAGCTGTTTTTT. It is translated as CATSRGPGQGTGELFF.

This clonotype was seen ten or more times. This chain joins TRBV12-3 or TRBV12-4 and TRBJ2-7; D ambiguous. The CDR3 spans 12 residues. The CDR3 sequence is CASSLEGYEQYV. CDR3 DNA: TGTGCCAGCAGCTTAGAAGGGTACGAGCAGTACGTC.

This clonotype showed up just a few times. The rearrangement joins TRBV6-2 or TRBV6-3 to TRBJ1-2; no firm D call. V lost 2 bases, J lost 6 bases, and 10 bases lay in between. The CDR3 covers 13 residues. CDR1 and CDR2 from the germline V gene are MNHEY and SVGEGT. The CDR3 loop reads CASSYDWFDGYTF. CDR3 sequence (DNA): TGTGCCAGCAGTTACGATTGGTTCGATGGCTACACCTTC.

The V gene is TRBV24-1, the J gene TRBJ1-2; 7 nucleotides match TRBD1. Germline-derived CDR1 and CDR2 are KGHDR and SFDVKD. The CDR3 sequence is 19 residues long. The V segment lost 4 bases and the J segment 7 bases; nucleotides outside the gene matches: 23. CDR3 DNA: TGTGCCACCAGTGACCAAGACGACAGGGAGAAGCCAGCAAGGTTTGGCTACACCTTC. Its protein is CATSDQDDREKPARFGYTF.

This clonotype was counted many times. This rearrangement joins TRBV12-3 or TRBV12-4 to TRBJ2-5; 9 nucleotides line up with TRBD2. This CDR3 has 18 amino acids. V was clipped by 5 bases and J by 1 base; unmatched bases: 14. For the CDR3, the DNA is TGTGCCAGCAGTGACCAGCGGGGGGCTGTTGGGTTCCAAGAGACCCAGTACTTC. It translates to CASSDQRGAVGFQETQYF.

This clonotype was seen many times. V usage is TRBV3-1 and J usage is TRBJ2-2, with D uncertain. The germline V and J ends were trimmed by 3 bases and 4 bases, with 15 bases remaining between them. The germline V gene has CDR1 LGHDT and CDR2 YNNKEL (reference sequence). This CDR3 has 16 amino acids. The CDR3 is CASSHSVGPITGELFF. Here the CDR3 DNA reads TGTGCCAGCAGCCATTCAGTAGGCCCCATCACCGGGGAGCTGTTTTTT.

The sample holds many counts of this clonotype. V is TRBV11-1 and J is TRBJ2-1; 11 bases match TRBD2. CDR1 is SGHAT and CDR2 is FQDESV in the germline V gene (reference sequence). CDR3 size: 21 residues. Germline trimming cut 8 bases from V and 6 bases from J; bases unmatched to any gene: 27. Here the CDR3 DNA reads TGTGCCAGCTCCTTACGGGTTAGCGGGAGGGCCGTCATTAGGACTGGCAATGAGCAGTTCTTC. Translated: CASSLRVSGRAVIRTGNEQFF.

Ten or more counts support this clonotype. V gene TRBV27 combines with J gene TRBJ1-5, with no clear D. This CDR3 is built from 14 residues. Deletions cut 0 bases from V and 4 bases from J, with 7 bases between. Germline assignment: CDR1 MNHEY and CDR2 SMNVEV (reference sequence). The CDR3 nucleotides are TGTGCCAGCAGTTTATCGATCGGGAATCAGCCCCAGCATTTT. It yields the protein CASSLSIGNQPQHF.